Listed below are T cell receptor beta chains from one sample, sequenced in a study of T cells after posttransplantation cyclophosphamide. Generated by immunoSEQ multiplex PCR, the TCRdb table keeps only in-frame clones and is missing some. The repertoire consists of some 54,000 clones, with 85% to 95% occurring once and the leading ten covering 2.5% to 3.5%. The sequencing sample was made of PBMCs. All receptors come from a woman aged 25 to 39 in good health and a related stem cell transplant donor. CDR3s include the opening cysteine and the closing phenylalanine or tryptophan. A D gene is named only where the DNA matches it firmly. Not all rows give a size; the values are once, few, many and, for expanded clones, a class.

V	size	D	J	length	DNA	CDR3
TRBV7-3	once	-	TRBJ2-1	14	TGTGCCAGCAGCCCCTCGGCGGGGGCCAATGAGCAGTTCTTC	CASSPSAGANEQFF
TRBV25-1	-	-	TRBJ2-6	16	TGTGCCAGCAGTGACCGACATAACTCTGGGGCCAACGTCCTGACTTTC	CASSDRHNSGANVLTF
TRBV11-3	-	TRBD2	TRBJ2-2	19	TGTGCCAGCAGCTTAGGGCTCGGGCGGGGGACCCGGGGGACCGGGGAGCTGTTTTTT	CASSLGLGRGTRGTGELFF
TRBV5-1	-	-	TRBJ2-3	15	TGCGCCAGCAGCTTCGCCAGGGGCGGGACAGATACGCAGTATTTT	CASSFARGGTDTQYF
TRBV6-1	once	TRBD1	TRBJ1-2	14	TGTGCCAGCAGCCCGGGACAGGACCGGAGGGGCTACACCTTC	CASSPGQDRRGYTF
TRBV5-4	-	TRBD1	TRBJ2-5	13	TGTGCCAGCAGGGACAGGGGGACAGAGACCCAGTACTTC	CASRDRGTETQYF
TRBV6-7	-	-	TRBJ1-4	12	TGTGCCAGCAGTTATAAACGGGAAAAACTGTTTTTT	CASSYKREKLFF
TRBV7-8	-	-	TRBJ1-1	13	TGTGCCAGCAGCTTACTAGCGGGCACTGAAGCTTTCTTT	CASSLLAGTEAFF
TRBV11-2	-	TRBD2	TRBJ2-3	15	TGTGCCAGCAGCCGGACTAGCGGCGCCACAGATACGCAGTATTTT	CASSRTSGATDTQYF
TRBV2	-	-	TRBJ2-2	17	TGTGCCAGCAGCCTAGGGGTGACAGCCGCGAACACCGGGGAGCTGTTTTTT	CASSLGVTAANTGELFF
TRBV30	-	-	TRBJ1-3	14	TGTGCCTGGACTTTGTCCGGAGCTGGAAACACCATATATTTT	CAWTLSGAGNTIYF
TRBV4-2	-	TRBD1	TRBJ1-5	17	TGTGCCAGCAGCCAAGACTGGGACAGGGTAAGCAATCAGCCCCAGCATTTT	CASSQDWDRVSNQPQHF
TRBV28	-	-	TRBJ2-1	15	TGTGCCAGCAGTTTTATCCACAGCCCCTACAATGAGCAGTTCTTC	CASSFIHSPYNEQFF
TRBV6-1	-	-	TRBJ1-6	13	TGTGCCAGCAGGGGACATTGGAATTCACCCCTCCACTTT	CASRGHWNSPLHF
TRBV30	-	-	TRBJ1-5	14	TGTGCCTGGAACCGCGGGGTTAACAATCAGCCCCAGCATTTT	CAWNRGVNNQPQHF
TRBV5-6	-	-	TRBJ2-5	14	TGTGCCAGCAGCTTTGCAGGGTACCAAGAGACCCAGTACTTC	CASSFAGYQETQYF
TRBV4-3	-	-	TRBJ2-2	17	TGCGCCAGCAGCCAAGAAGTAAGCACGCTGAACACCGGGGAGCTGTTTTTT	CASSQEVSTLNTGELFF
TRBV27	-	TRBD1	TRBJ1-5	14	TGTGCCAGCAGTTTACGACAGGGGAATCAGCCCCAGCATTTT	CASSLRQGNQPQHF
TRBV2	-	-	TRBJ1-5	16	TGTGCCAGCAGTGCGATCTTCGGGGGTGTAAATCAGCCCCAGCATTTT	CASSAIFGGVNQPQHF
TRBV19	-	-	TRBJ1-5	13	TGTGCCAGTAGTATAGCAAAGGGGCGGCCCCAGCATTTT	CASSIAKGRPQHF
TRBV30	-	-	TRBJ1-1	13	TGTGCCTGGAGATCGCAGGGCAACACTGAAGCTTTCTTT	CAWRSQGNTEAFF
TRBV6-5	once	TRBD1	TRBJ2-7	13	TGTGCCAGCAGTCAAGGGGACAGGGCCGAGCAGTACTTC	CASSQGDRAEQYF
TRBV6-1	-	TRBD1	TRBJ1-1	14	TGTGCCAGCACCTTACAGGGGGCAATGACTGAAGCTTTCTTT	CASTLQGAMTEAFF
TRBV6-5	-	-	TRBJ2-7	14	TGTGCCAGCACCCCCGAGGGCGAGGTCTCCAAACAGTACTTC	CASTPEGEVSKQYF
TRBV25-1	-	TRBD2	TRBJ2-5	14	TGTGCCAGCAGTGAATCTGGGGGAGGGGAGACCCAGTACTTC	CASSESGGGETQYF
TRBV4-2	-	TRBD1	TRBJ2-7	16	TGTGCCAGCAGCCAAGATCCGGAGACAGGGTGGCGCGAGCAGTACTTC	CASSQDPETGWREQYF
TRBV19	-	-	TRBJ1-2	13	TGTGCCAGTAGTATACAGAGGAACTATGGCTACACCTTC	CASSIQRNYGYTF
TRBV7-2	once	-	TRBJ2-7	11	TGTGCCAGCAGCGCGGTTTACGAGCAGTACTTC	CASSAVYEQYF
TRBV9	-	-	TRBJ2-3	14	TGTGCCAGCAGCGTAATAGGGGGGGAGGATACGCAGTATTTT	CASSVIGGEDTQYF
TRBV7-9	-	-	TRBJ2-1	16	TGTGCCAGCAGCCGTACTGCGGGACAGATCTACAATGAGCAGTTCTTC	CASSRTAGQIYNEQFF
TRBV5-6	-	-	TRBJ1-5	13	TGTGCCAGCAGCTTGCTAGGCAATCAGCCCCAGCATTTT	CASSLLGNQPQHF
TRBV7-2	-	TRBD1	TRBJ2-5	15	TGTGCCAGCAGCTTCGGGACAGGGGGCGAAGAGACCCAGTACTTC	CASSFGTGGEETQYF